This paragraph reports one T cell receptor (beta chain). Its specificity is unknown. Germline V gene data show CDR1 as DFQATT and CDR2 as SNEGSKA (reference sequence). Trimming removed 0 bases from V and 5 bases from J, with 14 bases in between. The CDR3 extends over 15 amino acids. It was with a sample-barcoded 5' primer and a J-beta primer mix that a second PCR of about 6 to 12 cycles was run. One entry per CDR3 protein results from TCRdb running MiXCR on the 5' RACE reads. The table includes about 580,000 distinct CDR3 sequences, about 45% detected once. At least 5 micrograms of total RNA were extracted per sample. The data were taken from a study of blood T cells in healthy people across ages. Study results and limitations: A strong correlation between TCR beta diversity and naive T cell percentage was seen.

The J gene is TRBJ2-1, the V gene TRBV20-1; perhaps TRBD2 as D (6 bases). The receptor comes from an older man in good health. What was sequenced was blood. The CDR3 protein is CSARDPGLTHNEQFF. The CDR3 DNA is TGCAGTGCTAGAGATCCGGGACTGACCCACAATGAGCAGTTCTTC.